Following are 10 T cell receptor beta chains from one sample sequenced in a study of T cells in Graves' hyperthyroidism and ophthalmopathy. RNA transcripts were the template for amplifying TCR beta CDR3 regions. Researchers ran a first-round RT-PCR on the TCR CDR3 using the HTBI primer set. TCRdb reprocessed the multiplex PCR reads with MiXCR, giving one entry per CDR3 protein. The sample consists of hundreds of thousands of distinct CDR3 sequences, roughly 15% of them appearing once. Sequencing was done on a sample of blood. Source of these receptors: a woman aged 40 to 50 with Graves' ophthalmopathy.

This clonotype was seen ten or more times. This sequence joins TRBV6-1 and TRBJ2-5; 8 nucleotides line up with TRBD1. CDR3 size: 15 residues. Looked up from germline, CDR1 is MNHNS and CDR2 is SASEGT. With 7 bases clipped from V and 4 bases from J, the junction kept 11 bases outside the gene matches. Written as DNA, the CDR3 is TGTGCCAGCAAACAGGGACAGGTTCCGGGAGAGACCCAGTACTTC. Translating gives CASKQGQVPGETQYF.

This clonotype came up a few times. The rearrangement joins TRBV6-5 to TRBJ1-1, with 8 bases fitting TRBD1. CDR3 length: 15 amino acids. Germline CDR1 is MNHEY and CDR2 is SVGAGI. V gave up 4 bases and J gave up 11 bases; unmatched junction bases: 15. The CDR3 nucleotides are TGTGCCAGCAGTTCTCATTATCAGGGGGCGCGGAGGGCTTTCTTT. Its translation is CASSSHYQGARRAFF.

This clonotype came up many times. DNA for the CDR3: TGCGCCAGCGGAGACAGGGGAGGCCGAGATGGCTACACCTTC. The encoded protein is CASGDRGGRDGYTF. The chain uses TRBV5-1 and TRBJ1-2, with 8 bases aligning to TRBD1. Trimming at V came to 7 bases and at J to 6 bases, leaving 11 bases not matched to a gene. This CDR3 has 14 amino acids. Germline V gives CDR1 SGHRS, CDR2 YFSETQ.

This clonotype was observed at least ten times. The chain couples TRBV7-2 to TRBJ1-5; D is uncertain. The germline V and J ends were trimmed by 0 bases and 7 bases, with 16 bases remaining between them. The germline gives CDR1 SGHTA, CDR2 FQGNSA. CDR3 length: 16 amino acids. The CDR3 coding sequence is TGTGCCAGCAGCTTAGCTGGAGGGAGGGTCAGGCAGCCCCAGCATTTT. Its translation: CASSLAGGRVRQPQHF.

This clonotype was observed at least ten times. The chain recombines TRBV6-2 or TRBV6-3 with TRBJ2-7, with D tentatively TRBD1 or TRBD2 (5 bases each). The CDR3 contains 18 residues. Germline V gene sequence: CDR1 MNHEY, CDR2 SVGEGT. V dropped 0 bases and J dropped 3 bases, with 21 bases sitting between them. The CDR3: CASSYSRDGGGGNYEQYF. Written as DNA, the CDR3 is TGTGCCAGCAGTTACTCGAGGGACGGAGGTGGGGGAAACTACGAGCAGTACTTC.

In this sample, this clonotype turned up many times. The genes are TRBV30 and TRBJ2-2; maybe TRBD2 (5 bases). In germline, CDR1 is GTSNPN, CDR2 SVGIG (reference sequence). The V end lost 3 bases, the J end lost 3 bases, and 11 bases lay between the germline ends. The CDR3 runs 14 residues. The CDR3 sequence is CAWSSGLHTGELFF. The CDR3 DNA is TGTGCCTGGAGCTCCGGACTGCACACCGGGGAGCTGTTTTTT. The full variable domain, completed using reference TRBV30 and TRBJ2-2, is SQTIHQWPATLVQPVGSPLSLECTVEGTSNPNLYWYRQAAGRGLQLLFYSVGIGQISSEVPQNLSASRPQDRQFILSSKKLLLSDSGFYLCAWSSGLHTGELFFGEGSRLTVL.

This clonotype was seen a handful of times. The gene calls are TRBV12-3 or TRBV12-4 and TRBJ1-1; TRBD1 matches at 9 bases. CDR3 length equals 15 residues. Germline trimming cut 6 bases from V and 5 bases from J; bases unmatched to any gene: 10. The CDR3 DNA is TGTGCCAGCAGCCCAATTACAGGGGGCAGAACTGAAGCTTTCTTT. This translates into CASSPITGGRTEAFF.

The V and J genes are TRBV6-5 and TRBJ2-7, with 7 bases aligning to TRBD2. The CDR3 totals 16 residues. Germline CDR1 is MNHEY and CDR2 is SVGAGI. Trimming took 4 bases from V and 2 from J; bases not matched to a gene: 11. The CDR3 region has the DNA TGTGCCAGCAGTTCCCCTACCAAAGCGGGAACCTACGAGCAGTACTTC. Its protein product is CASSSPTKAGTYEQYF.

This clonotype was picked up many times. The V call is TRBV28, the J call TRBJ1-1; the D gene is possibly TRBD1 (5 bases). V was clipped by 2 bases and J by 6 bases, with 19 bases between them. Germline V gene data show CDR1 as MDHEN and CDR2 as SYDVKM. The CDR3 spans 16 residues. The CDR3 DNA sequence: TGTGCCAGCAGTTTAATGGCGGGGGTCGCGGTCCCTGAAGCTTTCTTT. Amino acid sequence: CASSLMAGVAVPEAFF.

This clonotype has ten or more counts. This sequence joins TRBV20-1 and TRBJ1-1; no clear D. The CDR3 runs to 13 residues. The germline CDR1 and CDR2 sequences are DFQATT and SNEGSKA (reference sequence). Trimming pared 6 bases from V and 11 bases from J, leaving 22 bases between. The CDR3 protein is CSAAWPDTLKAFF. The CDR3 bases are TGCAGTGCCGCCTGGCCTGATACACTGAAGGCTTTCTTT.